This TCR beta chain was sequenced in a study of blood T cell repertoires in COVID-19. How the authors handled the data: Researchers report that nucleated cell counts were estimated from reference gene primer amplification. Sequenced by immunoSEQ multiplex PCR; TCRdb stores in-frame clones only, minus some. V and J calls and clone size follow that table, whereas D and trimming were derived from the DNA. In the table there are 100,000 to 150,000 clones, around 70% of which are singletons. Germline assignment: CDR1 GTSNPN and CDR2 SVGIG (reference sequence). This CDR3 has 18 residues. After removal of 4 bases from V and 1 base from J, the junction contained 11 bases not matched to a gene.

This clonotype originated in a man between 60 and 75 years old with acute or convalescent COVID-19. The chain recombines TRBV30 with TRBJ2-6, with 9 bases that match TRBD1. Sequencing was performed on peripheral blood. Here the CDR3 reads CAWTRTGAIFSGANVLTF. The CDR3 DNA sequence: TGTGCCTGGACAAGGACAGGGGCAATTTTTTCTGGGGCCAACGTCCTGACTTTC.